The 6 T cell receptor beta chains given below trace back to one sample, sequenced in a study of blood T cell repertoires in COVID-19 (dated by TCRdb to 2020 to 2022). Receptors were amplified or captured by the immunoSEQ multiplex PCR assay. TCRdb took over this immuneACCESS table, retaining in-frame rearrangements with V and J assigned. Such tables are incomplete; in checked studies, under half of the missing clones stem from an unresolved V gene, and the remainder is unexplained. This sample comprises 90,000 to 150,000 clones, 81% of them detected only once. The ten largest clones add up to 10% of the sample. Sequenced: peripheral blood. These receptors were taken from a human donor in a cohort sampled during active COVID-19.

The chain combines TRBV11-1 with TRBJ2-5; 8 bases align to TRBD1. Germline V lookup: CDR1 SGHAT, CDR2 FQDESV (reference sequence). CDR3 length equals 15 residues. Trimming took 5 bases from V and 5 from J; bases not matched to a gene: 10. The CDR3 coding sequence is TGTGCCAGCAGCGCACGGGACAGGCGTCCGGAGACCCAGTACTTC. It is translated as CASSARDRRPETQYF.

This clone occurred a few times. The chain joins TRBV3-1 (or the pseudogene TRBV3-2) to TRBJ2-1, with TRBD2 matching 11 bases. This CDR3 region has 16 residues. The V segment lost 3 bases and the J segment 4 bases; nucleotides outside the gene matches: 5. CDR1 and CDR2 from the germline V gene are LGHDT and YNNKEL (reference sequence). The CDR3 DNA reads TGTGCCAGCAGCCACCCTAGCGGGAGGTCTTACAATGAGCAGTTCTTC. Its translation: CASSHPSGRSYNEQFF.

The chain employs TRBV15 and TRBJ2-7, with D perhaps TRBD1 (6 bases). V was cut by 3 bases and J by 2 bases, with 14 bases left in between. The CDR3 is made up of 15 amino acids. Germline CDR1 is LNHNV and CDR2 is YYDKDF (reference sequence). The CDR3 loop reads CATSSPGQGAYEQYF. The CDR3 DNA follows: TGTGCCACCAGCAGCCCGGGACAAGGGGCCTACGAGCAGTACTTC.

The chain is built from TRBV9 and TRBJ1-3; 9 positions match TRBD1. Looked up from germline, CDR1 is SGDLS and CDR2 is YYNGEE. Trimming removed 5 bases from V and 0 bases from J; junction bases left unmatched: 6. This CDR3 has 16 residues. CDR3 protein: CASRGAGQGSGNTIYF. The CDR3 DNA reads TGTGCCAGCAGAGGCGCGGGACAGGGCTCTGGAAACACCATATATTTT. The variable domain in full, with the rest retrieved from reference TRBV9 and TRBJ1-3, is DSGVTQTPKHLITATGQRVTLRCSPRSGDLSVYWYQQSLDQGLQFLIQYYNGEERAKGNILERFSAQQFPDLHSELNLSSLELGDSALYFCASRGAGQGSGNTIYFGEGSWLTVV.

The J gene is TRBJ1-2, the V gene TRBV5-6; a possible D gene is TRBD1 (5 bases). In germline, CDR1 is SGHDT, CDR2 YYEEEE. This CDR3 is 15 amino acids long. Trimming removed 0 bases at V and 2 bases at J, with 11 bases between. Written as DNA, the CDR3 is TGTGCCAGCAGCTTGGGAGACAGAGACAACTATGGCTACACCTTC. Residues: CASSLGDRDNYGYTF.

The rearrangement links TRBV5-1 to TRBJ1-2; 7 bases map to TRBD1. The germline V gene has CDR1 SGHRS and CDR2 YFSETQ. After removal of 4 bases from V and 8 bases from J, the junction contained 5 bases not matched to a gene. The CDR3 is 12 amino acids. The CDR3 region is CASSPTGYGYTF. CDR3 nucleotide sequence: TGCGCCAGCAGCCCGACAGGGTACGGCTACACCTTC.